What follows are 23 T cell receptor beta chains derived from one specimen sequenced in a study of shared clonotypes between healthy human individuals. Assay: immunoSEQ multiplex PCR; the TCRdb copy retains only in-frame clones and omits some. This table has approximately 620,000 clones, 97% appearing once. The sample comprised naive CD4+ T cells sorted from blood. Documented subset: CD45RA+ positively selected. Receptor source: a woman aged 25-40 years in good health.

The genes are TRBV27 and TRBJ2-7, with D maybe TRBD2 (5 bases). Per the germline V gene, CDR1 is MNHEY and CDR2 is SMNVEV (reference sequence). With 1 base removed from V and 5 bases from J, the gap between germline ends came to 9 bases. The CDR3 extends over 13 amino acids. The CDR3 sequence: CASSLLAGDEQYF. The CDR3 nucleotides read TGTGCCAGCAGTTTATTAGCCGGGGACGAGCAGTACTTC.

The chain has TRBV28 and TRBJ1-5; D perhaps matches TRBD1 (6 bases). This CDR3 has 14 residues. The germline V and J ends were trimmed by 7 bases and 6 bases, with 16 bases remaining between them. The germline V gene has CDR1 MDHEN and CDR2 SYDVKM. The CDR3: CASTTTGIPQPQHF. Here the CDR3 DNA reads TGTGCCAGCACCACCACAGGGATCCCTCAGCCCCAGCATTTT. Full variable domain (outside the CDR3, taken from reference TRBV28 and TRBJ1-5): DVKVTQSSRYLVKRTGEKVFLECVQDMDHENMFWYRQDPGLGLRLIYFSYDVKMKEKGDIPEGYSVSREKKERFSLILESASTNQTSMYLCASTTTGIPQPQHFGDGTRLSIL.

The chain employs TRBV7-9 and TRBJ2-1, with 15 bases fitting TRBD2. Germline CDR1 is SEHNR and CDR2 is FQNEAQ (reference sequence). V dropped 10 bases and J dropped 14; count of bases not matched to a gene: 12. This CDR3 is built from 14 residues. The CDR3 coding sequence is TGTGCCACCTCCTGGACTAGCGGGAGGGTCGTTGAGTTCTTC. Translated: CATSWTSGRVVEFF.

V is TRBV5-1 and J is TRBJ2-1; 7 positions agree with TRBD2. Trimming removed 5 bases from V and 4 bases from J; junction bases left unmatched: 6. CDR1 and CDR2 from the germline V gene are SGHRS and YFSETQ. This CDR3 region has 14 residues. The CDR3 here is CASSGRAGYNEQFF. The DNA of the CDR3 is TGCGCCAGCAGTGGGAGGGCGGGGTACAATGAGCAGTTCTTC.

V and J are TRBV30 and TRBJ1-2; D might be TRBD1 (6 bases). The CDR3 has 17 residues. Germline CDR1 is GTSNPN and CDR2 is SVGIG (reference sequence). The CDR3 coding sequence is TGTGCGACCCCGGACCCAGGGCGGGACATAGGGAGCTATGGCTACACCTTC. The encoded protein is CATPDPGRDIGSYGYTF.

This chain joins TRBV6-6 and TRBJ2-4; no definite D call. Trimming left V 5 bases short and J 6 bases short, with 17 bases between. This CDR3 comprises 15 residues. Germline lookup yields CDR1 MNHNY and CDR2 SVGAGI (reference sequence). This chain's CDR3 is CASSAADETRNIQYF. The CDR3 region has the DNA TGTGCCAGCAGTGCCGCCGACGAAACCCGAAACATTCAGTACTTC.

The chain joins TRBV19 to TRBJ1-2; a weak D match, TRBD1 (5 bases). The CDR3 extends over 18 amino acids. Trimming cost V 2 bases and J 5 bases, with 24 bases left between them. Per germline, CDR1 LNHDA and CDR2 SQIVND (reference sequence). The chain's CDR3 is CASSIPFGDRRGFYGYTF. The CDR3 DNA is TGTGCCAGTAGTATACCCTTCGGTGACCGACGGGGGTTTTATGGCTACACCTTC.

The genes are TRBV2 and TRBJ2-1; possible D gene TRBD1, 6 bases. The V end was cut by 4 bases, the J end by 5 bases, with 12 bases between. The CDR3 contains 14 residues. In germline, CDR1 is SNHLY, CDR2 FYNNEI. CDR3 sequence (DNA): TGTGCCAGCAGTGGGGGACATTCGAACAATGAGCAGTTCTTC. Its translation is CASSGGHSNNEQFF.

V and J are TRBV5-1 and TRBJ1-4; TRBD1 matches 10 bases. V trimming: 4 bases; J trimming: 6 bases; junction bases outside the gene matches: 9. The CDR3 sequence is 16 residues long. Germline CDR1 reads SGHRS; CDR2 reads YFSETQ. For the CDR3, the DNA is TGCGCCAGCAGCGGGATATCCGGGACAGGGGATGAAAAACTGTTTTTT. Its translation: CASSGISGTGDEKLFF.

For the CDR3, the DNA is TGTGCCAGCAGTTTACGTTTGTACGAGCAGTACTTC. It is translated as CASSLRLYEQYF. The chain recombines TRBV28 with TRBJ2-7, with D unclear. Germline CDR1 is MDHEN and CDR2 is SYDVKM. This CDR3 has 12 residues. V dropped 2 bases and J dropped 4 bases, with 6 bases sitting between them.

The chain couples TRBV7-2 to TRBJ2-3, with D possibly TRBD2 on 5 matching bases. CDR3 length equals 13 residues. CDR1 SGHTA and CDR2 FQGNSA come from the germline V gene. V lost 3 bases and J lost 6, with 10 bases in between. This CDR3 reads CASSFMEDDTQYF. In DNA, the CDR3 is TGTGCCAGCAGCTTTATGGAGGACGATACGCAGTATTTT.

The chain carries TRBV30 and TRBJ2-7; D is unclear. The CDR3 contains 13 residues. V was cut by 4 bases and J by 2 bases, with 12 bases left in between. CDR1 and CDR2 from the germline V gene are GTSNPN and SVGIG (reference sequence). The CDR3 DNA reads as TGTGCCTGGAATTTACGGGCAGCCTACGAGCAGTACTTC. Its protein product is CAWNLRAAYEQYF.

The chain recombines TRBV5-1 with TRBJ1-1, with a weak D call TRBD1 (5 bases). The CDR3 has 15 residues. Trimming stripped 0 bases from V and 7 bases from J, with 16 bases between. The germline V gene encodes CDR1 SGHRS and CDR2 YFSETQ. CDR3 loop: CASSLVAGQGNEAFF. CDR3 nucleotides: TGCGCCAGCAGCTTGGTCGCAGGGCAAGGGAATGAAGCTTTCTTT.

J is TRBJ2-3 and V is TRBV5-8; TRBD2 matches at 7 bases. From germline, CDR1 is SGHTS and CDR2 YDEGEE. The CDR3 is 15 amino acids. With V trimmed by 0 bases and J by 1 base, 2 bases remained unmatched. The CDR3 protein is CASSLVAGGTDTQYF. CDR3 DNA sequence: TGTGCCAGCAGCTTGGTCGCGGGGGGCACAGATACGCAGTATTTT. Full variable domain (missing parts from reference TRBV5-8 and TRBJ2-3): EAGVTQSPTHLIKTRGQQATLRCSPISGHTSVYWYQQALGLGLQFLLWYDEGEERNRGNFPPRFSGRQFPNYSSELNVNALELEDSALYLCASSLVAGGTDTQYFGPGTRLTVL.

The sample holds one count of this clone. The genes are TRBV5-1 and TRBJ2-1, with 11 bases that match TRBD1. The CDR3 is made up of 17 amino acids. V lost 2 bases, J lost 3 bases, and 7 bases stayed unmatched. CDR1 and CDR2 (germline): SGHRS, YFSETQ. CDR3 residues: CASSFNRDRGFYNEQFF. The CDR3 DNA is TGCGCCAGCAGCTTCAACCGGGACAGGGGGTTCTACAATGAGCAGTTCTTC.

V usage is TRBV5-1 and J usage is TRBJ2-3, with 10 bases that match TRBD2. This CDR3 has 16 amino acids. Germline V gene sequence: CDR1 SGHRS, CDR2 YFSETQ. V trimming: 2 bases; J trimming: 3 bases; junction bases outside the gene matches: 6. CDR3 nucleotides: TGCGCCAGCAGCTTACCTAGCGGGAGTTTGACAGATACGCAGTATTTT. Translating it yields CASSLPSGSLTDTQYF.

The gene calls are TRBV5-1 and TRBJ2-1; D gene unclear. The CDR3 is made up of 13 amino acids. In germline, CDR1 is SGHRS, CDR2 YFSETQ. The germline V and J ends were trimmed by 1 base and 5 bases, with 7 bases remaining between them. The CDR3 loop is CASSLTVHNEQFF. The CDR3 nucleotides are TGCGCCAGCAGCTTGACAGTGCACAATGAGCAGTTCTTC.

The chain links TRBV28 to TRBJ1-2; weak D call: TRBD1 (6 bases). The CDR3 length is 19 residues. Germline assignment: CDR1 MDHEN and CDR2 SYDVKM. The V end lost 6 bases, the J end lost 2 bases, and 28 bases lay between the germline ends. The chain's CDR3 is CASSPGWTKLYRANYGYTF. The CDR3 DNA reads as TGTGCCAGCAGCCCCGGTTGGACGAAACTATACAGGGCGAACTATGGCTACACCTTC.

This clone was observed a single time. The V call is TRBV30, the J call TRBJ1-4; D ambiguous. The germline gives CDR1 GTSNPN, CDR2 SVGIG (reference sequence). The ends were cut back, 0 bases at V and 0 bases at J, with 5 bases in the middle. The CDR3 spans 14 residues. The CDR3 reads CAWSVGATNEKLFF. CDR3 nucleotides: TGTGCCTGGAGTGTAGGCGCAACTAATGAAAAACTGTTTTTT.

The chain uses TRBV7-3 and TRBJ2-3; TRBD2 is a possible D gene (5 bases). The CDR3 sequence is 13 residues long. Trimming took 5 bases from V and 0 from J, leaving 6 bases between them. Germline values: CDR1 SGHTA, CDR2 FQGTGA. In DNA, the CDR3 is TGTGCCAGCAGCCGCGGGAGCACAGATACGCAGTATTTT. This gives the protein CASSRGSTDTQYF.

This chain uses TRBV11-2 with TRBJ2-1; the D is unclear. The germline V and J ends were trimmed by 5 bases and 9 bases, with 11 bases remaining between them. Germline V lookup: CDR1 SGHAT, CDR2 FQNNGV. The CDR3 length is 12 residues. CDR3 protein: CASSHLGSEQFF. The CDR3 DNA is TGTGCCAGCAGCCACCTAGGAAGTGAGCAGTTCTTC.

The V call is TRBV2, the J call TRBJ1-5; perhaps TRBD1 as D (5 bases). V was cut by 5 bases and J by 1 base, with 9 bases left in between. This CDR3 comprises 14 residues. Germline V lookup: CDR1 SNHLY, CDR2 FYNNEI. Here the CDR3 reads CASSRGLSNQPQHF. The DNA for the CDR3 is TGTGCCAGCAGTAGGGGTTTGAGCAATCAGCCCCAGCATTTT.

CDR3 bases: TGTGCCAGCAGCGCCAGCGGGATTTCCCCCAATGAGCAGTTCTTC. Protein: CASSASGISPNEQFF. This sequence joins TRBV5-4 and TRBJ2-1; TRBD2 aligns across 7 bases. In germline, CDR1 is SGHNT, CDR2 YYREEE (reference sequence). The CDR3 has 15 amino acids. Trimming took 4 bases from V and 6 from J; bases not matched to a gene: 10.